These 22 T cell receptor beta chains share one sample of origin, sequenced in a study of T cell repertoires in cytomegalovirus infection. TCRdb re-derived calls from the reads in MiXCR, one entry per CDR3 protein. The sample contains under 200,000 distinct CDR3 sequences, roughly 9% of which appear only once. The specimen sequenced was PBMCs. The receptor set was obtained from a human donor in good health (CMV status not recorded). Some clones in this sample may be carry-over from other donors' samples.

Remarks on this clonotype: One junction end does not reproduce the germline sequence, and a read error may be involved. The V and J genes are TRBV7-2 and TRBJ2-6; D may be TRBD1 (5 bases). The CDR3 length is 15 residues. The germline CDR1 and CDR2 sequences are SGHTA and FQGNSA. CDR3 sequence: CASSRKVSGANVLTF. CDR3 DNA sequence: TGTGCCAGCAGCCGTAAAGTCTCTGGGGCCAACGTGCTGACTTTC.

V gene TRBV19 combines with J gene TRBJ2-1, with 9 bases identical to TRBD2. With V trimmed by 3 bases and J by 7 bases, 10 bases remained unmatched. CDR3 size: 16 residues. CDR1 and CDR2 from the germline V gene are LNHDA and SQIVND (reference sequence). CDR3 region: CASSISGGGAANEQFF. For the CDR3, the DNA is TGTGCCAGTAGTATCAGCGGCGGGGGGGCCGCGAATGAGCAGTTCTTC.

The sample holds many counts of this clonotype. The chain is built from TRBV7-9 and TRBJ2-7; 7 bases agree with TRBD2. The V segment lost 5 bases and the J segment 1 base; nucleotides outside the gene matches: 8. The CDR3 consists of 15 residues. Germline loops: CDR1 SEHNR, CDR2 FQNEAQ (reference sequence). CDR3 sequence: CASSGGGSLSYEQYF. The CDR3 region has the DNA TGTGCCAGCAGCGGCGGCGGGAGTCTATCCTACGAGCAGTACTTC.

This clonotype was observed many times. The chain combines TRBV2 with TRBJ2-1; D ambiguous. This CDR3 has 14 residues. Per the germline V gene, CDR1 is SNHLY and CDR2 is FYNNEI. Trimming left V 4 bases short and J 4 bases short, with 11 bases between. CDR3 coding DNA: TGTGCCAGCAGTGCCTCGAGCCAGTACAATGAGCAGTTCTTC. Amino acid sequence: CASSASSQYNEQFF.

The chain uses TRBV5-1 and TRBJ2-7, with TRBD2 as a possible D gene (6 bases). The CDR3 covers 15 residues. CDR1 SGHRS and CDR2 YFSETQ come from the germline V gene. Trimming stripped 0 bases from V and 5 bases from J, with 15 bases between. The CDR3 protein is CASSLASAGRNEQYF. CDR3 coding DNA: TGCGCCAGCAGCTTGGCATCCGCGGGACGAAACGAGCAGTACTTC.

The sample holds many counts of this clonotype. The rearrangement joins TRBV7-8 to TRBJ2-5, with a weak D call TRBD1 (7 bases). Germline assignment: CDR1 SGHVS and CDR2 FQNEAQ. The CDR3 covers 17 residues. The germline V and J ends were trimmed by 5 bases and 0 bases, with 19 bases remaining between them. The CDR3 nucleotides read TGTGCCAGCAGCCCCAGGAGGGGACAGCCATACCAAGAGACCCAGTACTTC. It yields the protein CASSPRRGQPYQETQYF.

The V gene is TRBV11-1, the J gene TRBJ2-5; D possibly uses TRBD1 or TRBD2 (6 bases each). Trimming removed 4 bases at V and 5 bases at J, with 23 bases between. The length of the CDR3 is 17 residues. Per the germline V gene, CDR1 is SGHAT and CDR2 is FQDESV (reference sequence). CDR3 DNA sequence: TGTGCCAGCAGCTCTACCCAGGGGCTAGCGCTTTGGGAGACCCAGTACTTC. It encodes CASSSTQGLALWETQYF.

Comments on this clonotype: A much bigger clone sits one base away, suggesting this may be a read error. The chain links TRBV7-9 to TRBJ1-4; no clear D. The CDR3 covers 14 residues. The germline CDR1 and CDR2 sequences are SEHNR and FQNEAQ (reference sequence). V was cut by 5 bases and J by 0 bases, with 7 bases left in between. The CDR3 DNA reads TGTGCCAGCAGCGCGGTACCAACTAATGAAAAACTGTTTTTT. Its translation is CASSAVPTNEKLFF.

This clonotype has ten or more counts. The J gene is TRBJ2-7, the V gene TRBV7-2; 10 nucleotides line up with TRBD2. The CDR3 sequence is 14 residues long. Germline values: CDR1 SGHTA, CDR2 FQGNSA. Trimming at V came to 3 bases and at J to 3 bases, leaving 2 bases not matched to a gene. The CDR3 bases are TGTGCCAGCAGCTTCTCTAGCGGGAGCTACGAGCAGTACTTC. This codes for CASSFSSGSYEQYF.

This clonotype has ten or more counts. V gene TRBV7-2 combines with J gene TRBJ2-5, with 8 bases fitting TRBD1. The CDR3 sequence is 17 residues long. V lost 5 bases to trimming and J lost 8 bases; unmatched junction nucleotides: 19. Germline CDR1 and CDR2: SGHTA and FQGNSA. For the CDR3, the DNA is TGTGCCAGCAGCCCCGACAGGGGCTCATCATCCTTCATTACCCAGTACTTC. The encoded protein is CASSPDRGSSSFITQYF.

Many counts were recorded for this clonotype. The chain links TRBV7-2 to TRBJ1-1; 8 bases fit TRBD1. V shed 1 base and J 5 bases; nucleotides not matched to a gene: 3. Germline V CDR1 and CDR2: SGHTA, FQGNSA. The CDR3 contains 14 residues. The CDR3 sequence is CASSLGGQETEAFF. The CDR3 coding sequence is TGTGCCAGCAGCTTAGGGGGACAGGAGACTGAAGCTTTCTTT.

At least ten counts were recorded for this clonotype. The rearrangement links TRBV7-2 to TRBJ2-3; D remains unclear. V lost 1 base and J 15 bases, leaving 11 bases between the germline ends. The germline gives CDR1 SGHTA, CDR2 FQGNSA. The CDR3 contains 11 residues. CDR3: CASSLGKTEYF. CDR3 coding DNA: TGTGCCAGCAGCTTAGGGAAGACGGAATATTTT.

This clonotype appeared a few times. V is TRBV29-1 and J is TRBJ1-2; possibly TRBD1 for D (5 bases). Germline loops: CDR1 SQVTM, CDR2 ANQGSEA. Trimming pared 0 bases from V and 6 bases from J, leaving 17 bases between. The CDR3 length is 15 residues. The CDR3 DNA sequence: TGCAGCGTTGAAGAGGGAGGTAGGGGCAGGAATGGCTACACCTTC. Translation: CSVEEGGRGRNGYTF.

This clonotype turned up a few times. This chain connects TRBV15 to TRBJ2-2; 9 positions agree with TRBD1. There are 17 residues in the CDR3. Germline V gives CDR1 LNHNV, CDR2 YYDKDF (reference sequence). Trimming took 5 bases from V and 5 from J; bases not matched to a gene: 12. The CDR3, as DNA: TGTGCCACCAGCCGCCCTACAGGGGGCCGATTAACCGGGGAGCTGTTTTTT. It yields the protein CATSRPTGGRLTGELFF.

This sequence joins TRBV12-3 or TRBV12-4 and TRBJ2-7; D possibly corresponds to TRBD2 (6 bases). Between the trimmed V and J ends, which lost 3 bases and 6 bases, there was a span of 15 bases. The CDR3 contains 14 residues. Written as DNA, the CDR3 is TGTGCCAGCAGTTTTGCCGGGAGTATCACCGAGCAGTACTTC. This translates into CASSFAGSITEQYF.

This clonotype was counted a few times. J is TRBJ1-6 and V is TRBV28; D is unresolved. Germline CDR1 and CDR2: MDHEN and SYDVKM. Trimming shortened V by 6 bases and J by 2 bases, and 11 bases separated the two germline ends. CDR3 length equals 15 residues. CDR3 DNA: TGTGCCAGCAGCCCGGGGAGGACCTATAATTCACCCCTCCACTTT. Its protein is CASSPGRTYNSPLHF.

CDR3 loop: CSASEGPTDTQYF. Here the CDR3 DNA reads TGCAGTGCTTCGGAGGGGCCTACAGATACGCAGTATTTT. The V and J genes are TRBV20-1 and TRBJ2-3, with D possibly TRBD2 on 6 matching bases. Germline assignment: CDR1 DFQATT and CDR2 SNEGSKA (reference sequence). V lost 5 bases and J 3 bases, leaving 12 bases between the germline ends. The CDR3 runs to 13 residues.

This clonotype was observed many times. The chain uses TRBV6-2 or TRBV6-3 and TRBJ2-1; unclear D gene. The length of the CDR3 is 12 residues. V lost 2 bases to trimming and J lost 9 bases, with 8 bases between them. The germline V gene has CDR1 MNHEY and CDR2 SVGEGT. As DNA, the CDR3 is TGTGCCAGCAGTTACGGGCTACCTGAGCAGTTCTTC. This encodes CASSYGLPEQFF.

This clonotype appeared many times. The chain links TRBV28 to TRBJ2-2, with a weak D call TRBD1 (5 bases). Trimming stripped 5 bases from V and 4 bases from J, with 20 bases between. Per germline, CDR1 MDHEN and CDR2 SYDVKM. CDR3 length: 17 residues. For the CDR3, the DNA is TGTGCCAGCAGTCCTCTCGGTGGGGCACGAAGCACCGGGGAGCTGTTTTTT. Protein: CASSPLGGARSTGELFF.

This clonotype was observed a few times. The V and J genes are TRBV10-3 and TRBJ2-1; possibly TRBD1 for D (6 bases). Deletions cut 0 bases from V and 2 bases from J, with 8 bases between. The CDR3 spans 15 residues. In germline, CDR1 is ENHRY, CDR2 SYGVKD. The CDR3: CAISESGGPYNEQFF. In DNA form, the CDR3 reads TGTGCCATCAGTGAGTCAGGGGGACCCTACAATGAGCAGTTCTTC.

This clonotype was seen more than once but under ten times. The V and J genes are TRBV2 and TRBJ1-5; tentatively, D is TRBD1 (6 bases). The V gene's germline CDR1 is SNHLY and CDR2 FYNNEI. V was shortened by 6 bases and J by 4 bases, with 10 bases between the two germline ends. The CDR3 runs 13 residues. The CDR3, as DNA: TGTGCCAGCAGGAGGACAGTGAATCAGCCCCAGCATTTT. Protein: CASRRTVNQPQHF.

The chain carries TRBV28 and TRBJ1-1; TRBD1 matches at 7 bases. The CDR3 covers 14 residues. The V segment lost 8 bases and the J segment 0 bases; nucleotides outside the gene matches: 6. Looked up from germline, CDR1 is MDHEN and CDR2 is SYDVKM. The CDR3 region has the DNA TGTGCCAGCGGGGACAGAAGCATGAACACTGAAGCTTTCTTT. Its translation: CASGDRSMNTEAFF.